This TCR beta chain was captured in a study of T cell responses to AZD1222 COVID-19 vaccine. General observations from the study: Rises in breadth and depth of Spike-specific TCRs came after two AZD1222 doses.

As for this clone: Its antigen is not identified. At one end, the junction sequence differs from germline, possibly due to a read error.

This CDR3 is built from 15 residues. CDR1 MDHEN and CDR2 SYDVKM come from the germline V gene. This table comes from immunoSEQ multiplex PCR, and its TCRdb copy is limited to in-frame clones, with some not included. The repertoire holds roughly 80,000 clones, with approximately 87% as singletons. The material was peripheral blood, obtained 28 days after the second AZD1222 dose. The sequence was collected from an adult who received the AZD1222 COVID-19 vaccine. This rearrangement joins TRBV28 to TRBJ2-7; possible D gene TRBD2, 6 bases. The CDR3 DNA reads TGTGTCAGCAGTTTCGCCGGGAGCAGCTCCTACGAGCAGTACTTC. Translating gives CVSSFAGSSSYEQYF. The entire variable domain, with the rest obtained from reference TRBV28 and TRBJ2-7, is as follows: DVKVTQSSRYLVKRTGEKVFLECVQDMDHENMFWYRQDPGLGLRLIYFSYDVKMKEKGDIPEGYSVSREKKERFSLILESASTNQTSMYLCVSSFAGSSSYEQYFGPGTRLTVT.